The entry below describes one T cell receptor beta chain. The germline gives CDR1 SGHNT, CDR2 YYREEE (reference sequence). This CDR3 region has 16 residues. The V end lost 3 bases, the J end lost 0 bases, and 10 bases lay between the germline ends. This specimen belongs to a study of blood T cell repertoires in COVID-19. Across the whole study: The origin of the acute and convalescent COVID-19 samples was the United States, Italy and Spain. T cells, B-cell-depleted T cells, or PBMCs supplied cDNA or gDNA.

Original data processing: Amplification of reference gene primers was used by the study to estimate nucleated cell counts. This table comes from immunoSEQ multiplex PCR, and its TCRdb copy is limited to in-frame clones, with some not included. Clonal size and the V and J genes are those of that table, whereas D and trimming came from the DNA. The data show about 100,000 clones, roughly 86% seen once. The TCR originated in a woman in her sixties with acute or convalescent COVID-19. Sequencing input: peripheral blood. V gene TRBV5-4 combines with J gene TRBJ1-6; D may be TRBD1 (5 bases). The DNA of the CDR3 is TGTGCCAGCAGCTCCGGGGGGAGCTCCTATAATTCACCCCTCCACTTT. This gives the protein CASSSGGSSYNSPLHF.